These 13 T cell receptor beta chains were sequenced from one sample in a study of early T cells in non-severe SARS-CoV-2 infection. TCRdb recomputed calls from the 5' RACE reads with MiXCR, one row per CDR3 protein. This table holds more than 60,000 distinct CDR3 sequences, under 15% found once. The sequences come from whole blood, collected at baseline. These receptors came from an adult who was a healthcare worker with PCR-confirmed SARS-CoV-2 infection or an uninfected control (not recorded which).

This chain joins TRBV29-1 and TRBJ2-3; the D is unclear. The V end was cut by 1 base, the J end by 4 bases, with 3 bases between. The CDR3 consists of 11 residues. CDR1 SQVTM and CDR2 ANQGSEA come from the germline V gene. In DNA, the CDR3 is TGCAGCGTTGAAGGGGCAGATACGCAGTATTTT. Protein: CSVEGADTQYF.

This sequence joins TRBV6-4 and TRBJ2-3, with 7 positions matching TRBD2. CDR1 is MRHNA and CDR2 is SNTAGT in the germline V gene. V shed 6 bases, J shed 8 bases, and the junction held 8 bases outside the gene matches. The CDR3 runs to 13 residues. The CDR3 nucleotides are TGTGCCAGCAGCCATGGGGCTAGCGGTACGCAGTATTTT. Translated: CASSHGASGTQYF.

This clonotype was counted between two and nine times. The chain couples TRBV2 to TRBJ1-5; 7 positions agree with TRBD1. With V trimmed by 2 bases and J by 2 bases, 9 bases remained unmatched. The CDR3 is made up of 17 amino acids. Germline V gene lookup returns CDR1 SNHLY and CDR2 FYNNEI. CDR3 bases: TGTGCCAGCAGTGAATTTCGTCAGGGGGGAGGCAATCAGCCCCAGCATTTT. Protein sequence: CASSEFRQGGGNQPQHF.

The chain employs TRBV27 and TRBJ2-3; D is perhaps TRBD1 or TRBD2 (5 bases each). Germline CDR1 and CDR2: MNHEY and SMNVEV (reference sequence). The V and J ends lost 10 bases and 2 bases respectively, with 16 bases between them. The CDR3 runs to 14 residues. The CDR3 here is CATKPGAATDTQYF. CDR3 nucleotide sequence: TGTGCCACCAAACCCGGGGCAGCCACAGATACGCAGTATTTT.

This clonotype was picked up many times. V gene TRBV7-8 combines with J gene TRBJ2-7; D call uncertain. The CDR3 loop spans 14 amino acids. CDR1 and CDR2 (germline): SGHVS, FQNEAQ. The germline V and J ends were trimmed by 5 bases and 5 bases, with 16 bases remaining between them. CDR3 sequence reads: CASSTTSRSDEQYF. CDR3 DNA: TGTGCCAGCAGCACTACGAGTCGGAGTGACGAGCAGTACTTC.

This clonotype was picked up many times. This sequence joins TRBV7-2 and TRBJ1-1, with D uncertain. Germline CDR1 SGHTA, CDR2 FQGNSA. With 5 bases removed from V and 2 bases from J, the gap between germline ends came to 9 bases. The CDR3 length is 13 residues. The CDR3 sequence: CASSPYGNTEAFF. The CDR3 DNA is TGTGCCAGCAGCCCCTATGGTAACACTGAAGCTTTCTTT.

This clonotype has more than one count but fewer than ten. The chain combines TRBV29-1 with TRBJ1-4, with D maybe TRBD1 (6 bases). This CDR3 spans 15 amino acids. V gave up 4 bases and J gave up 1 base, with 13 bases separating them. Looked up from germline, CDR1 is SQVTM and CDR2 is ANQGSEA. This CDR3 is CSVARGRETNEKLFF. The CDR3 DNA is TGCAGCGTTGCCAGGGGCCGGGAAACTAATGAAAAACTGTTTTTT. The entire variable domain, with the rest obtained from reference TRBV29-1 and TRBJ1-4, is as follows: SAVISQKPSRDICQRGTSLTIQCQVDSQVTMMFWYRQQPGQSLTLIATANQGSEATYESGFVIDKFPISRPNLTFSTLTVSNMSPEDSSIYLCSVARGRETNEKLFFGSGTQLSVL.

This clonotype was observed a few times. The chain couples TRBV7-3 to TRBJ2-5; a possible D gene is TRBD2 (6 bases). CDR3 length equals 15 residues. V lost 5 bases to trimming and J lost 4 bases, with 17 bases between them. CDR1 is SGHTA, CDR2 FQGTGA, per germline. CDR3 coding DNA: TGTGCCAGCAGCCCCGGGGGACCATCTGGAGAGACCCAGTACTTC. Its protein is CASSPGGPSGETQYF.

The J gene is TRBJ2-5, the V gene TRBV12-3 or TRBV12-4, with 10 bases identical to TRBD1. The CDR3 has 14 residues. Unmatched junction bases numbered 7, after V lost 9 bases and J lost 3 bases. CDR3 sequence (DNA): TGTGCCAGTCCCCGGGACAGGGGTGAAGAGACCCAGTACTTC. Encoded protein: CASPRDRGEETQYF.

In this sample, this clonotype turned up a few times. The chain uses TRBV7-8 and TRBJ2-6; D is ambiguous. V was shortened by 3 bases and J by 4 bases, with 7 bases between the two germline ends. The CDR3 totals 14 residues. CDR1 and CDR2 (germline): SGHVS, FQNEAQ. CDR3 DNA: TGTGCCAGCAGCTTCTGGTTAGGGGCCAACGTCCTGACTTTC. This sequence encodes CASSFWLGANVLTF.

This clonotype was seen a few times. The chain carries TRBV18 and TRBJ1-1, with 7 bases identical to TRBD1. After removal of 3 bases from V and 4 bases from J, the junction contained 5 bases not matched to a gene. CDR1 is KGHSH, CDR2 LQKENI, per germline. The length of the CDR3 is 14 residues. CDR3 DNA sequence: TGTGCCAGCTCACCCCGGACAGGATCCACTGAAGCTTTCTTT. It translates to CASSPRTGSTEAFF. The full variable domain, in which reference TRBV18 and TRBJ1-1 provide the parts outside the CDR3, is NAGVMQNPRHLVRRRGQEARLRCSPMKGHSHVYWYRQLPEEGLKFMVYLQKENIIDESGMPKERFSAEFPKEGPSILRIQQVVRGDSAAYFCASSPRTGSTEAFFGQGTRLTVV.

This clonotype came up a few times. The chain has TRBV7-9 and TRBJ1-1, with D tentatively TRBD1 (6 bases). Germline assignment: CDR1 SEHNR and CDR2 FQNEAQ (reference sequence). CDR3 size: 15 residues. V was cut by 2 bases and J by 8 bases, with 18 bases left in between. CDR3 residues: CASSLTRRVRGEAFF. The CDR3 nucleotides read TGTGCCAGCAGCTTAACGAGGAGGGTCAGGGGCGAAGCTTTCTTT.

This clonotype has more than one count but fewer than ten. The CDR3 bases are TGTGCCAGCAAGTCGGGACAGGGGGATGAAAAACTGTTTTTT. This sequence encodes CASKSGQGDEKLFF. V gene TRBV6-1 combines with J gene TRBJ1-4; 11 nucleotides align to TRBD1. The trim removed 7 bases at V and 6 bases at J, leaving 4 bases unmatched. The CDR3 runs to 14 residues. The V gene's germline CDR1 is MNHNS and CDR2 SASEGT.